A single sample gave rise to the 28 T cell receptor beta chains below, sequenced in a study of T-cell memory formation after mild COVID-19. TCRdb re-called the 5' RACE reads with MiXCR, one entry per CDR3 protein. This repertoire shows 120,000 or so distinct CDR3 sequences, approximately 15% found once; its top ten account for roughly 14%. Sequencing was done on a sample of PBMCs or a T cell subset sorted from them (not recorded which). These TCRs come from an adult woman who had mild COVID-19 (a few samples of this study predate the infection). Cell type and time point are not known.

The chain links TRBV18 to TRBJ2-6; D not certain. Germline V gives CDR1 KGHSH, CDR2 LQKENI. The V end lost 3 bases, the J end lost 2 bases, and 2 bases lay between the germline ends. The CDR3 runs 13 residues. The CDR3 DNA is TGTGCCAGCTCACCTGCTGGGGCCAACGTCCTGACTTTC. Translating gives CASSPAGANVLTF.

The gene calls are TRBV15 and TRBJ1-1; D uncertain. The CDR3 has 15 residues. Germline CDR1 and CDR2: LNHNV and YYDKDF (reference sequence). With 3 bases removed from V and 3 bases from J, the gap between germline ends came to 14 bases. CDR3 in DNA: TGTGCCACCAGCAGGCGAGACGGGTTCTACACTGAAGCTTTCTTT. Translating gives CATSRRDGFYTEAFF.

The chain carries TRBV7-9 and TRBJ2-7, with D possibly TRBD2 on 5 matching bases. This CDR3 region has 14 residues. CDR1 is SEHNR and CDR2 is FQNEAQ in the germline V gene (reference sequence). The ends were cut back, 1 base at V and 6 bases at J, with 13 bases in the middle. Here the CDR3 DNA reads TGTGCCAGCAGCTTAGGGGGAGTGGCGCGCGAGCAGTACTTC. It codes for CASSLGGVAREQYF. The whole variable domain, remainder taken from reference TRBV7-9 and TRBJ2-7, is DTGVSQNPRHKITKRGQNVTFRCDPISEHNRLYWYRQTLGQGPEFLTYFQNEAQLEKSRLLSDRFSAERPKGSFSTLEIQRTEQGDSAMYLCASSLGGVAREQYFGPGTRLTVT.

In this sample, this clonotype turned up a few times. V is TRBV10-3 and J is TRBJ2-5, with 8 positions matching TRBD2. Germline trimming cut 7 bases from V and 1 base from J; bases unmatched to any gene: 5. This CDR3 is built from 14 residues. Germline CDR1 and CDR2: ENHRY and SYGVKD. Written as DNA, the CDR3 is TGTGCCATCACGGGAACTAGCGGCCAAGAGACCCAGTACTTC. Protein sequence: CAITGTSGQETQYF.

Turning to this clonotype: Possible read error: a much larger clone is one base away. The chain employs TRBV5-1 and TRBJ2-3, with TRBD2 identical over 8 bases. The CDR3 length is 17 residues. The germline CDR1 and CDR2 sequences are SGHRS and YFSETQ. V lost 3 bases, J lost 2 bases, and 11 bases stayed unmatched. CDR3 in DNA: TGCGCCAGCAGCTCCAGCGGACGAGCGGGGGTCACAGATACGCAGTATTTT. Protein sequence: CASSSSGRAGVTDTQYF.

V is TRBV4-1 and J is TRBJ1-6; D is ambiguous. Trimming took 1 base from V and 2 from J, leaving 15 bases between them. The CDR3 runs to 18 residues. Germline values: CDR1 MGHRA, CDR2 YSYEKL. The CDR3 protein is CASSQVVGYGTYNSPLHF. The DNA of the CDR3 is TGCGCCAGCAGCCAAGTCGTCGGGTACGGGACCTATAATTCACCCCTCCACTTT.

This clonotype was counted ten times or more. This chain links TRBV10-3 with TRBJ2-1, with 9 nucleotides matching TRBD2. The CDR3 runs 15 residues. Germline V gives CDR1 ENHRY, CDR2 SYGVKD. The V and J ends lost 0 bases and 7 bases, in that order; junction bases with no gene match: 4. This CDR3 is CAISESGLAGNEQFF. Here the CDR3 DNA reads TGTGCCATCAGTGAGTCGGGGCTAGCGGGAAATGAGCAGTTCTTC.

This clonotype was observed a handful of times. CDR3 coding DNA: TGTGCCTGGAGTTCGGGGGTACCCTACAATGAGCAGTTCTTC. Its protein product is CAWSSGVPYNEQFF. The chain recombines TRBV30 with TRBJ2-1; tentatively, D is TRBD2 (6 bases). The CDR3 totals 14 residues. Trimming took 2 bases from V and 2 from J, leaving 10 bases between them. The germline V gene encodes CDR1 GTSNPN and CDR2 SVGIG (reference sequence).

The CDR3: CATSRDSGDTPPGGEQYF. In DNA form, the CDR3 reads TGTGCCACCAGCAGAGATTCAGGGGACACCCCGCCCGGTGGTGAGCAGTACTTC. The chain combines TRBV15 with TRBJ2-7; possible D gene TRBD1, 6 bases. Germline V lookup: CDR1 LNHNV, CDR2 YYDKDF (reference sequence). The CDR3 is 18 amino acids. Trimming left V 0 bases short and J 7 bases short, with 25 bases between. Variable domain in full (rest from reference TRBV15 and TRBJ2-7): DAMVIQNPRYQVTQFGKPVTLSCSQTLNHNVMYWYQQKSSQAPKLLFHYYDKDFNNEADTPDNFQSRRPNTSFCFLDIRSPGLGDTAMYLCATSRDSGDTPPGGEQYFGPGTRLTVT.

This rearrangement joins TRBV14 to TRBJ1-1; 7 bases align to TRBD1. The junction had 11 bases not matched to a gene; V was cut back by 4 bases and J by 0 bases. The V gene's germline CDR1 is SGHDN and CDR2 FVKESK. The CDR3 runs to 17 residues. The CDR3 loop is CASSLGQAFHMNTEAFF. CDR3 nucleotide sequence: TGTGCCAGCAGCCTTGGACAGGCCTTCCACATGAACACTGAAGCTTTCTTT.

This clonotype was counted many times. The genes are TRBV28 and TRBJ2-5; D is undetermined. This CDR3 has 15 residues. In germline, CDR1 is MDHEN, CDR2 SYDVKM. Between the trimmed V and J ends, which lost 3 bases and 3 bases, there was a span of 14 bases. CDR3 residues: CASSFGLGLEETQYF. The CDR3, as DNA: TGTGCCAGCAGTTTCGGTCTAGGCCTCGAAGAGACCCAGTACTTC.

The chain carries TRBV20-1 and TRBJ1-5; maybe TRBD1 (6 bases). The CDR3 consists of 15 residues. Germline CDR1 DFQATT, CDR2 SNEGSKA (reference sequence). V lost 3 bases and J 3 bases, leaving 15 bases between the germline ends. The CDR3 region is CSARIKQGSNQPQHF. DNA of the CDR3: TGCAGTGCTAGGATAAAACAGGGCTCCAATCAGCCCCAGCATTTT.

This clonotype was seen a handful of times. This sequence joins TRBV4-3 and TRBJ2-7, with TRBD1 identical over 7 bases. V shed 4 bases and J 3 bases; nucleotides not matched to a gene: 6. CDR1 and CDR2 (germline): LGHNA, YSLEER. The CDR3 runs 14 residues. The CDR3 region is CASSLSAGGYEQYF. CDR3 in DNA: TGCGCCAGCAGCCTTAGCGCAGGGGGCTACGAGCAGTACTTC.

The rearrangement uses TRBV7-2 and TRBJ2-1; possible D gene TRBD1, 7 bases. Per germline, CDR1 SGHTA and CDR2 FQGNSA. V lost 3 bases to trimming and J lost 4 bases, with 13 bases between them. The CDR3 covers 15 residues. The CDR3, as DNA: TGTGCCAGCAGCTTGGTCAGGGGGGAGTACAATGAGCAGTTCTTC. Its protein product is CASSLVRGEYNEQFF. The full variable domain, rest sourced from reference TRBV7-2 and TRBJ2-1, is GAGVSQSPSNKVTEKGKDVELRCDPISGHTALYWYRQSLGQGLEFLIYFQGNSAPDKSGLPSDRFSAERTGGSVSTLTIQRTQQEDSAVYLCASSLVRGEYNEQFFGPGTRLTVL.

The CDR3 sequence is CSARETGETTGELFF. The CDR3 DNA reads as TGCAGTGCTAGAGAAACGGGGGAAACCACCGGGGAGCTGTTTTTT. The genes are TRBV20-1 and TRBJ2-2, with D possibly TRBD2 on 6 matching bases. From germline, CDR1 is DFQATT and CDR2 SNEGSKA (reference sequence). Trimming pared 0 bases from V and 4 bases from J, leaving 12 bases between. This CDR3 is 15 amino acids long.

Only a few counts were recorded for this clonotype. CDR3 amino acids: CASSLDSSTDTQYF. The DNA for the CDR3 is TGCGCCAGCAGCCTGGACAGTAGCACAGATACGCAGTATTTT. The chain links TRBV4-3 to TRBJ2-3; tentatively, D is TRBD1 (6 bases). CDR1 and CDR2 (germline): LGHNA, YSLEER. V gave up 4 bases and J gave up 0 bases, with 8 bases separating them. This CDR3 contains 14 residues.

This clonotype showed up just a few times. This chain connects TRBV7-2 to TRBJ1-1; 7 positions agree with TRBD1. Trimming removed 2 bases from V and 6 bases from J; junction bases left unmatched: 3. This CDR3 is built from 13 residues. Germline V CDR1 and CDR2: SGHTA, FQGNSA. The CDR3 region is CASSLKQGAEAFF. The DNA for the CDR3 is TGTGCCAGCAGCTTAAAGCAGGGGGCTGAAGCTTTCTTT. Variable domain in full (rest from reference TRBV7-2 and TRBJ1-1): GAGVSQSPSNKVTEKGKDVELRCDPISGHTALYWYRQSLGQGLEFLIYFQGNSAPDKSGLPSDRFSAERTGGSVSTLTIQRTQQEDSAVYLCASSLKQGAEAFFGQGTRLTVV.

The chain couples TRBV4-1 to TRBJ2-3; 12 nucleotides agree with TRBD1. This CDR3 is 18 amino acids long. V was clipped by 0 bases and J by 3 bases; unmatched bases: 7. In germline, CDR1 is MGHRA, CDR2 YSYEKL. DNA for the CDR3: TGCGCCAGCAGCCAAGATGGGTGGGACAGGGGGCTAACAGATACGCAGTATTTT. Protein product: CASSQDGWDRGLTDTQYF.

V and J are TRBV15 and TRBJ1-5; D might be TRBD1 (5 bases). The germline gives CDR1 LNHNV, CDR2 YYDKDF (reference sequence). The CDR3 covers 14 residues. Trimming removed 1 base at V and 11 bases at J, with 15 bases between. Here the CDR3 DNA reads TGTGCCACCAGCAGAGGAGGTGCGGGGGGAGCCCAGCATTTT. Its translation is CATSRGGAGGAQHF.

This clonotype was seen a few times. CDR3: CASSLARDYGYTF. The CDR3 region has the DNA TGCGCCAGCAGCTTGGCACGGGACTATGGCTACACCTTC. This chain joins TRBV5-1 and TRBJ1-2; D is ambiguous. The ends were cut back, 0 bases at V and 3 bases at J, with 6 bases in the middle. Germline V gene sequence: CDR1 SGHRS, CDR2 YFSETQ. The CDR3 length is 13 residues. Full variable domain (remainder filled in from reference TRBV5-1 and TRBJ1-2): KAGVTQTPRYLIKTRGQQVTLSCSPISGHRSVSWYQQTPGQGLQFLFEYFSETQRNKGNFPGRFSGRQFSNSRSEMNVSTLELGDSALYLCASSLARDYGYTFGSGTRLTVV.

This clonotype was counted only a few times. V and J are TRBV3-1 and TRBJ1-1; weak D call: TRBD1 (5 bases). CDR3 size: 14 residues. Germline V lookup: CDR1 LGHDT, CDR2 YNNKEL (reference sequence). V was pared by 4 bases and J by 4 bases, with 13 bases between. The CDR3 reads CASSPQGGGTEAFF. For the CDR3, the DNA is TGTGCCAGCAGCCCGCAGGGTGGTGGCACTGAAGCTTTCTTT. Full variable domain (remainder filled in from reference TRBV3-1 and TRBJ1-1): DTAVSQTPKYLVTQMGNDKSIKCEQNLGHDTMYWYKQDSKKFLKIMFSYNNKELIINETVPNRFSPKSPDKAHLNLHINSLELGDSAVYFCASSPQGGGTEAFFGQGTRLTVV.

This clonotype was seen more than once but under ten times. The V gene is TRBV12-3 or TRBV12-4, the J gene TRBJ2-3; 7 nucleotides agree with TRBD2. Trimming at V came to 5 bases and at J to 2 bases, leaving 13 bases not matched to a gene. CDR3 size: 17 residues. The CDR3 region has the DNA TGTGCCAGCAGTCTCAACTGGGCTAGCGGATACACAGATACGCAGTATTTT. Its translation: CASSLNWASGYTDTQYF.

The chain couples TRBV7-9 to TRBJ2-7; 8 nucleotides align to TRBD1. V gave up 5 bases and J gave up 0 bases; unmatched junction bases: 6. The germline V gene encodes CDR1 SEHNR and CDR2 FQNEAQ (reference sequence). The length of the CDR3 is 15 residues. The CDR3 spells CASSTGQVISYEQYF. CDR3 bases: TGTGCCAGCAGCACGGGACAGGTAATCTCCTACGAGCAGTACTTC.

V usage is TRBV28 and J usage is TRBJ1-5; 7 bases align to TRBD1. The CDR3 consists of 15 residues. The V gene end was trimmed by 3 bases and the J gene end by 1 base; junction bases not matched to a gene: 3. Looked up from germline, CDR1 is MDHEN and CDR2 is SYDVKM. Written as DNA, the CDR3 is TGTGCCAGCAGTTTCAGGGGGGACAGCAATCAGCCCCAGCATTTT. It is translated as CASSFRGDSNQPQHF.

The chain uses TRBV5-1 and TRBJ1-6; D may be TRBD1 (5 bases). The length of the CDR3 is 14 residues. Germline V gene data show CDR1 as SGHRS and CDR2 as YFSETQ. The ends were cut back, 4 bases at V and 14 bases at J, with 19 bases in the middle. CDR3 coding DNA: TGCGCCAGCAGCGGGGGGGACGGTTCTTTGGCCCTCCACTTT. It codes for CASSGGDGSLALHF.

This clonotype appeared a few times. The V gene is TRBV10-3, the J gene TRBJ2-1, with TRBD2 identical over 12 bases. The CDR3 has 16 amino acids. Trimming at V came to 6 bases and at J to 5 bases, leaving 8 bases not matched to a gene. The germline V gene has CDR1 ENHRY and CDR2 SYGVKD. Here the CDR3 DNA reads TGTGCCATCAGGACGCTAGCGGGAGGGCCCCACAATGAGCAGTTCTTC. Amino acids: CAIRTLAGGPHNEQFF.

The chain uses TRBV5-1 and TRBJ2-3; 7 nucleotides agree with TRBD1. The CDR3 has 16 amino acids. V shed 4 bases, J shed 0 bases, and the junction held 8 bases outside the gene matches. The germline V gene encodes CDR1 SGHRS and CDR2 YFSETQ. This CDR3 is CASSTGTVLSTDTQYF. CDR3 DNA: TGCGCCAGCAGCACCGGGACAGTCCTTAGCACAGATACGCAGTATTTT.

This clonotype was picked up a small number of times. The chain has TRBV4-2 and TRBJ2-3; the D gene is possibly TRBD2 (6 bases). Trimming removed 4 bases at V and 2 bases at J, with 13 bases between. Germline assignment: CDR1 LGHNA and CDR2 YNFKEQ. The CDR3 is 15 residues long. The CDR3 protein is CASSLGGYLTDTQYF. CDR3 in DNA: TGTGCCAGCAGCCTTGGGGGGTACCTCACAGATACGCAGTATTTT.